This T cell receptor (beta chain) was retrieved from a study of T cell responses to AZD1222 COVID-19 vaccine. Study-wide points: The study identified only six AZD1222 recipients as seropositive at baseline. The donor group comprised mostly white British people and more females; the analysis possibly underestimated clonal diversity.

Of note for this clone: Its antigen is currently unknown.

Trimming took off 1 base at V and 7 bases at J, with 17 bases between the two ends. CDR3 size: 16 residues. Germline V gene sequence: CDR1 KGHSH, CDR2 LQKENI. Clones were read by immunoSEQ multiplex PCR, and TCRdb kept only the in-frame ones, dropping some. This repertoire shows over 100,000 clones, 88% found once; its top ten account for around 13%. The V call is TRBV18, the J call TRBJ1-5; possible D gene TRBD1, 6 bases. The source is an adult in good health. The sample in question was peripheral blood, obtained on day 0 of MenACWY control vaccination. The CDR3 region is CASSPRGQRGEQPQHF. The CDR3 DNA sequence: TGTGCCAGCTCACCACGCGGACAGCGAGGTGAACAGCCCCAGCATTTT. The full variable domain, its missing parts supplied by reference TRBV18 and TRBJ1-5, is NAGVMQNPRHLVRRRGQEARLRCSPMKGHSHVYWYRQLPEEGLKFMVYLQKENIIDESGMPKERFSAEFPKEGPSILRIQQVVRGDSAAYFCASSPRGQRGEQPQHFGDGTRLSIL.